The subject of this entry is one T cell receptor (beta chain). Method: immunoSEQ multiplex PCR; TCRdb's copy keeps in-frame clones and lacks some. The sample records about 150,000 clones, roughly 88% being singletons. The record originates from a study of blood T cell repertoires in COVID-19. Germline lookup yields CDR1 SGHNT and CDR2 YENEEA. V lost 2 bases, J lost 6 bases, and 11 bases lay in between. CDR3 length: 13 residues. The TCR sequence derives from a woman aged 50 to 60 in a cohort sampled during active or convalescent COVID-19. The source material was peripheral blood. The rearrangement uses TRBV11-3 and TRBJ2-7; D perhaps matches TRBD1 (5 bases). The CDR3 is CASSLIRESEQYF. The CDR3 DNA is TGTGCCAGCAGCTTAATCAGGGAAAGCGAGCAGTACTTC.